Listed below are T cell receptor beta chains from one sample, sequenced in a study of long-term antiretroviral therapy in people with HIV. The assay was immunoSEQ multiplex PCR, and TCRdb's table has in-frame clones only and misses some. In the table there are approximately 29,000 clones, 78% of which are singletons. The starting material was unsorted PBMCs, obtained 1.5 years before starting antiretroviral therapy. These receptors were taken from a man aged 18 to 29 with HIV. Each CDR3 is given without its conserved first and last residue. Clone size, where shown, is once, few, many, or a class for clones that have expanded.

TRBV7-2	TRBJ2-3	13	.	ASSLVAGGGDTQY
TRBV11-2	TRBJ2-1	14	few	ASSPGAGIFYNEQF
TRBV28	TRBJ2-7	13	medium-sized	ASTLSGSLVYEQY
TRBV2	TRBJ2-1	12	.	ASSAGGLYNEQF
TRBV18	TRBJ2-1	15	.	ASSPSASGRPYNEQF
TRBV2	TRBJ1-5	11	few	ASTTQGDQPQH
TRBV5-1	TRBJ2-1	13	.	ATGLDGTRYNEQF
TRBV5-5	TRBJ2-7	15	.	ASSTPLPGTNSYEQY
TRBV28	TRBJ2-1	10	few	ASSPLAYEQF
TRBV5-1	TRBJ2-7	13	.	ASSPGGLAGYEQY
TRBV20-1	TRBJ1-3	9	.	SAGQGRTIY
TRBV7-2	TRBJ2-7	15	.	ASSLGRQGGRSYEQY
TRBV7-9	TRBJ1-6	13	.	ASSLEPPIDSPLH
TRBV18	TRBJ2-1	13	.	ASSPGNVWYNEQF
TRBV7-2	TRBJ1-2	10	.	ASSLASSGYT
TRBV4-1	TRBJ2-5	14	once	ASSQDRRQGIGTQY
TRBV4-2	TRBJ1-2	10	.	ASSHWGYGYT
TRBV19	TRBJ2-7	11	.	ASSRDSSYEQY
TRBV6-1	TRBJ2-7	11	.	ATQSRTSGRAY
TRBV27	TRBJ2-1	12	.	ASSLDRVHNEQF
TRBV5-1	TRBJ2-4	12	.	ASRAGGPKNIQY
TRBV5-4	TRBJ2-7	12	.	ASSYGGYSYEQY
TRBV4-1	TRBJ2-7	12	.	ASSQVESSYEQY
TRBV6-1	TRBJ2-3	11	once	ASNPASLDTQY
TRBV6-5	TRBJ1-2	12	.	ARRPPGKGYGYT
TRBV7-8	TRBJ2-5	12	.	ASSPRGYAETQY
TRBV6-1	TRBJ2-5	13	.	ATSGGLAGQETQY
TRBV9	TRBJ2-5	16	.	ASSVLSGGTSNQETQY
TRBV2	TRBJ1-3	15	.	ASSERVVEGIGNTIY
TRBV7-9	TRBJ1-6	12	.	ATQQGAYNSPLH
TRBV4-2	TRBJ2-3	14	few	ASSHSLRGNTDTQY
TRBV10-1	TRBJ2-1	11	once	ASSPDSYNEQF
TRBV28	TRBJ2-1	14	.	ASSFRALAGVNEQF
TRBV27	TRBJ2-2	11	.	ASSRGDPGELF
TRBV9	TRBJ1-4	14	.	ASSVGERTGNEKLF
TRBV27	TRBJ2-1	11	.	ASSLPSYNEQF
TRBV6-6	TRBJ2-3	13	.	ASSSGTGDTDTQY
TRBV12-5	TRBJ2-7	9	.	ASGLGYEQY
TRBV4-1	TRBJ2-5	14	once	ASSQLSGRGVETQY
TRBV27	TRBJ2-2	13	.	ASSLRGGNTGELF
TRBV6-6	TRBJ2-1	11	.	ASSTDSYNEQF
TRBV7-2	TRBJ1-1	12	.	ASSLPQVPIEAF
TRBV4-1	TRBJ2-2	12	.	ASSQRGYTGELF
TRBV5-1	TRBJ2-1	13	.	ASSLRRGSWDEQF
TRBV9	TRBJ2-3	15	.	ASSVDLTGVGTDTQY
TRBV5-4	TRBJ2-4	16	.	ASSLSPDLDRAKNIQY
TRBV6-5	TRBJ2-1	14	.	ASSYSLGGSYNEQF
TRBV29-1	TRBJ1-1	10	once	SVEPGHTEAF
TRBV29-1	TRBJ2-7	11	.	SVRKAGNYEQY
TRBV18	TRBJ2-7	13	once	ASSSGTSGTYEQY
TRBV13	TRBJ2-1	14	once	ASSHSERETDNEQF
TRBV4-3	TRBJ2-1	14	.	ASSPTSGRSGNEQF
TRBV9	TRBJ2-1	13	.	ASSVVPSGNNEQF
TRBV9	TRBJ1-2	16	.	ASSRPTPGQLFHHGYT
TRBV25-1	TRBJ1-1	12	few	ASSEIGLNTEAF
TRBV7-2	TRBJ2-3	13	.	ASSLSVGSTDTQY